The clone carrying this TCR beta chain was observed at least ten times. Its antigen remains unknown. This specimen comes from a study of neurological immune-mediated disorders. Broader study findings: None of the CDR3 amino acid sequences of expanded clones were shared across subjects, and this suggested private repertoires in all groups.

MiXCR was run by TCRdb on the 5' RACE reads, yielding one entry per CDR3 protein. This table has some 30,000 distinct CDR3 sequences, around a fifth appearing once. Source material: PBMCs. The sequence derives from a woman aged 55-69 years in good health.

CDR3 nucleotides: TGTGCCACCAGCAGAGTACCTCGGGACATTCAGTACTTC. Translation gives CATSRVPRDIQYF. The genes are TRBV15 and TRBJ2-4; no clear D. Germline V gene data show CDR1 as LNHNV and CDR2 as YYDKDF (reference sequence). Trimming cost V 1 base and J 8 bases, with 9 bases left between them. This CDR3 is built from 13 residues.